A selection of T cell receptor beta chains follows, all from one sample in a study of CD8 T cells in Susac syndrome. TCRdb re-called the immunoSEQ multiplex PCR reads with MiXCR, one entry per CDR3 protein. The top ten clones hold roughly 0.15% of a sample with 210,000 or so distinct CDR3 sequences, more than 85% of them seen once. Sequencing was done on a sample of CD8+ T cells from PBMCs. The source of these receptors is a human donor with multiple sclerosis. Both conserved end residues are trimmed from each CDR3. The D gene is left open where the match is weak.

CDR3	J	D	V
SAVIAGSSYEQY	TRBJ2-7	TRBD2	TRBV29-1
ASSTLTGGSNTEAF	TRBJ1-1	TRBD1	TRBV19
AWTRQGVYTGELF	TRBJ2-2	TRBD1	TRBV30
ASMGLAGETQY	TRBJ2-5	TRBD2	TRBV2
ASSPGLGHEQY	TRBJ2-7	TRBD2	TRBV5-4
ASSLPGQLSHEQY	TRBJ2-7	TRBD1	TRBV3-1
ASSPGLAGVLEQF	TRBJ2-1	TRBD2	TRBV19
ASSVVSGDTTHYGYT	TRBJ1-2	NA	TRBV9
ASSSIGHQWIEAF	TRBJ1-1	NA	TRBV18
SVEVVGQF	TRBJ2-1	NA	TRBV29-1
ASSMSAATEAF	TRBJ1-1	NA	TRBV19
ASSPGALNTEAF	TRBJ1-1	NA	TRBV5-6
ASSQVGNEQY	TRBJ2-7	NA	TRBV3-1
ASSQFSVGEGGYT	TRBJ1-2	NA	TRBV14
ASSQGHSMNNEQF	TRBJ2-1	NA	TRBV4-3
ATTEVAGGTYNEQF	TRBJ2-1	TRBD2	TRBV10-2
ASNGQRDIGTGELF	TRBJ2-2	NA	TRBV2
ASSSLGGGETQY	TRBJ2-5	NA	TRBV9
ASSQGRPIGAYEQY	TRBJ2-7	NA	TRBV4-3
ASSSLRVGAGELF	TRBJ2-2	NA	TRBV7-8
ASSSPTGEATNEKLF	TRBJ1-4	TRBD1	TRBV7-9
ASSGYQGDNYGYT	TRBJ1-2	TRBD1	TRBV7-9
ASSIGLVGYEQY	TRBJ2-7	NA	TRBV19
SARGTGVGTEAF	TRBJ1-1	TRBD1	TRBV20-1
ASSQERFTDTQY	TRBJ2-3	NA	TRBV4-1
ASSPPDRSRETQY	TRBJ2-5	NA	TRBV18
ASSQDRLDLSGEQY	TRBJ2-7	NA	TRBV4-3
ATSRDGNQPQH	TRBJ1-5	NA	TRBV15
ASTSGGSSYEQY	TRBJ2-7	TRBD2	TRBV27